The present entry profiles one T cell receptor (beta chain) with its context. Its antigen remains unidentified. TCRdb's table, derived via immunoSEQ multiplex PCR, lists solely in-frame clones and lacks some. The table includes fewer than 35,000 clones, 86% detected once. The entry originates in a study of T cells in localized non-small cell lung cancer. The V end lost 5 bases, the J end lost 8 bases, and 13 bases lay between the germline ends. Germline V lookup: CDR1 MDHEN, CDR2 SYDVKM. The CDR3 loop spans 14 amino acids. Study findings and constraints: Longer overall survival accompanied higher blood T cell density. It remains possible that heterogeneity exists, since only one tumor region was sequenced. T cell clonality was highest in uninvolved adjacent lung, above tumor. In adjacent lung, a median roughly 57 of the top 100 tumor clones were found.

The chain couples TRBV28 to TRBJ1-6; D is possibly TRBD1 (5 bases). The sample was peripheral blood, taken before any cancer treatment. The clonotype originates from a male donor aged 60 or over with stage III lung adenocarcinoma. The CDR3 region is CASSGTEEYSPLHF. CDR3 in DNA: TGTGCCAGCAGTGGGACGGAAGAATATTCACCCCTCCACTTT.